This TCR beta chain was profiled in a study of identical twins. Study-wide results and caveats: For out-of-frame alpha sequences shared by twins, low generation probability was in excess.

Note on this clonotype: Its specificity is unknown.

Via MiXCR, TCRdb re-called the 5' RACE reads, giving one row per CDR3 protein. Of about 240,000 distinct CDR3 sequences in the sample, under 12% were seen once. The germline V gene has CDR1 DFQATT and CDR2 SNEGSKA (reference sequence). After removal of 1 base from V and 6 bases from J, the junction contained 6 bases not matched to a gene. This CDR3 contains 16 residues. Sequenced material: memory T cells sorted from blood. The genes are TRBV20-1 and TRBJ2-1; 13 bases agree with TRBD2. This sequence originates from a man aged 45 to 65 in good health. The CDR3 nucleotides read TGCAGTGCTAGAGCACGGACTAGCGGGAGTGTCAATGAGCAGTTCTTC. Translation: CSARARTSGSVNEQFF.